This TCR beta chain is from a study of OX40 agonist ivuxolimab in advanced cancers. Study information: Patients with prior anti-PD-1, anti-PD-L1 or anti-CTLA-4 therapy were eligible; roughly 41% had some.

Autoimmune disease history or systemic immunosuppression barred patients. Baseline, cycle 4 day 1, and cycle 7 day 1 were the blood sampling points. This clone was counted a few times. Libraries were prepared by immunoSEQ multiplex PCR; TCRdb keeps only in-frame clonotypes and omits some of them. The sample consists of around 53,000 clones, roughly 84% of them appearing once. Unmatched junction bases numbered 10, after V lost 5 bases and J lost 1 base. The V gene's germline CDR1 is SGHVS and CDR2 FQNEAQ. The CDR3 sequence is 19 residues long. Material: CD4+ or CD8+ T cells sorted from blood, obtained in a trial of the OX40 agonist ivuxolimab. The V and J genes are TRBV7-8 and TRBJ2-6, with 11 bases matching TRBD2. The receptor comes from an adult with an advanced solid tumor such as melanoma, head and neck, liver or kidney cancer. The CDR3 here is CASSLRTSGPISGANVLTF. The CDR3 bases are TGTGCCAGCAGCCTCCGGACTAGCGGGCCGATTTCTGGGGCCAACGTCCTGACTTTC.